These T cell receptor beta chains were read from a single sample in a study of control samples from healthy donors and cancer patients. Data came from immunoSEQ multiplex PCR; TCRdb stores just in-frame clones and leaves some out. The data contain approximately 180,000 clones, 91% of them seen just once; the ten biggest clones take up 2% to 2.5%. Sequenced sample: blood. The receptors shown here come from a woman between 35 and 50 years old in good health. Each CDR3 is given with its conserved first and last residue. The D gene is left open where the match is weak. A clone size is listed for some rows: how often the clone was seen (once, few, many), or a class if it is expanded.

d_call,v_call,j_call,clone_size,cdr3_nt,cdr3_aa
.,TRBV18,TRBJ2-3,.,TGTGCCAGCTCCCCGGCTAGCACAGATACGCAGTATTTT,CASSPASTDTQYF
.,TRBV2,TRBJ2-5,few,TGTGCCAGCAGCCCGTCCGGAGAGACCCAGTACTTC,CASSPSGETQYF
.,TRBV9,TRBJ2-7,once,TGTGCCAGAGTAACAGGCTCCTACGAGCAGTACTTC,CARVTGSYEQYF
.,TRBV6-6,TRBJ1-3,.,TGTGCCAGCTGGTGGATCGGAAACACCATATATTTT,CASWWIGNTIYF
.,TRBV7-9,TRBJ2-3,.,TGTGCCAGCAGCTTACCGCCTAGCACAGATACGCAGTATTTT,CASSLPPSTDTQYF
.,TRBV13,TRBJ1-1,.,TGTGCCAGCAGCCCGCGTACAGGCTCCCAGGGAGGATTCTTT,CASSPRTGSQGGFF
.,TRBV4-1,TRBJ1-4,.,TGCGCCAGCAGCCAAGAGGACGGGGGTTGGGATGAAAAACTGTTTTTT,CASSQEDGGWDEKLFF
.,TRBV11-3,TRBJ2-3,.,TGTGCCAGCAGCTTAGATACGGGCTACACAGATACGCAGTATTTT,CASSLDTGYTDTQYF
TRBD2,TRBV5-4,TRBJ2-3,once,TGTGCCAGCAGCTCCCCTAAAGATAGCGGGGGGTCAGATACGCAGTATTTT,CASSSPKDSGGSDTQYF
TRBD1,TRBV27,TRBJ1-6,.,TGTGCCAGCAGGGGACAGGGGCCATCACCCCTCCACTTT,CASRGQGPSPLHF
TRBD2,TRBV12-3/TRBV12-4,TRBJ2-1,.,TGTGCCAGCAGTCCCATCGGGACTAGTCAGTTCTTC,CASSPIGTSQFF
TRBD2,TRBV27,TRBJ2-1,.,TGTGCCAGCCTGCGAACGTCTAGCGGGGGGCGACCCTACAATGAGCAGTTCTTC,CASLRTSSGGRPYNEQFF
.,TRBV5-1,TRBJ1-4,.,TGCGCCAGCAGCTTGTTTACAGGAGTTGCAACTAATGAAAAACTGTTTTTT,CASSLFTGVATNEKLFF
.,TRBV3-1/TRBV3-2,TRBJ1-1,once,TGTGCCAGCAGCCAAAAAGGTGGGGGCCGACACGCTTTCTTT,CASSQKGGGRHAFF
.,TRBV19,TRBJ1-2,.,TGTGCCAGTAGTATATCTGAGAGGGGCTACACCTTC,CASSISERGYTF
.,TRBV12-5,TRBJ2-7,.,TGTGCTAGTGGTTTGGTAGGGGTCAACGAGCAGTACTTC,CASGLVGVNEQYF
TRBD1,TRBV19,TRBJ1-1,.,TGTGCCAGTAGCTTACAGGGGGGCACTGAAGCTTTCTTT,CASSLQGGTEAFF
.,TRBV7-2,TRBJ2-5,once,TGTGCCAGCAGCTTAGTTGGGAAAGAGACCCAGTACTTC,CASSLVGKETQYF
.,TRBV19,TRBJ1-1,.,TGTGCCAGTAGTATAGTCCAGGGGCTGAACACTGAAGCTTTCTTT,CASSIVQGLNTEAFF
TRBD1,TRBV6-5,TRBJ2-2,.,TGTGCCAGCAGTTACGGGACAGGGGGGACCGGGGAGCTGTTTTTT,CASSYGTGGTGELFF
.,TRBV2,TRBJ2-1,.,TGTGCCAGCAGCCCTGACTGGGTCTCCTACAATGAGCAGTTCTTC,CASSPDWVSYNEQFF
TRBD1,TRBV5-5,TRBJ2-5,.,TGTGCCAGCAGTCCGCCCGGGACAGGGGGAGAGACCCAGTACTTC,CASSPPGTGGETQYF
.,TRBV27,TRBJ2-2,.,TGTGCCAGCACAGGCGGGGTCGGGGAGCTGTTTTTT,CASTGGVGELFF
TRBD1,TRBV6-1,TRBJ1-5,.,TGTGCCAGCAGTGAACTACAGGGGCGGCATCAGCCCCAGCATTTT,CASSELQGRHQPQHF
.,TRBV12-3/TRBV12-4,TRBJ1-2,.,TGTGCCAGCAGTCATACAGGGCTCGGCTACACCTTC,CASSHTGLGYTF
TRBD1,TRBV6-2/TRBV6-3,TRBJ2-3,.,TGTGCCAGCAGCCCCTTGGACAGGGTGACAGATACGCAGTATTTT,CASSPLDRVTDTQYF
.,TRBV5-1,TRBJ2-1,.,TGCGCCAGCAGCTCGCAGGGCGGTGGCGCCAATGAGCAGTTCTTC,CASSSQGGGANEQFF
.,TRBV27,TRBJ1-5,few,TGTGCCAGCAGTTCAGGCGACGGCTACAATCAGCCCCAGCATTTT,CASSSGDGYNQPQHF
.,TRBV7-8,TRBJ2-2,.,TGTGCCAGCAGCTTCCAGGCGTCATGGATCGGGGAGCTGTTTTTT,CASSFQASWIGELFF
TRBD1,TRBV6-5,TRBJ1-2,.,TGTGCCAGCAGTTACACCCAGACAGGGGGGAACGGCTACACCTTC,CASSYTQTGGNGYTF
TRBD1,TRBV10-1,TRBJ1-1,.,TGCGCCAGCAGTGAGTATCCGAGACAGGGTTTTACTGAAGCTTTCTTT,CASSEYPRQGFTEAFF
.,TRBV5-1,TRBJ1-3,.,TGCGCCAGCAGCTTGAAGTACCCCGAGAGCGGAAACACCATATATTTT,CASSLKYPESGNTIYF
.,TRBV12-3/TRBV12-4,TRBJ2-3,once,TGTGCCAGCAGTTCATCTAGCACAGATACGCAGTATTTT,CASSSSSTDTQYF
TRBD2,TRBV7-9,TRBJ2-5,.,TGTGCCAGCAGCTTAGGTTTTAGCGGGGGGGCCTTGGAAGAGACCCAGTACTTC,CASSLGFSGGALEETQYF
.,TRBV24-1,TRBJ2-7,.,TGTGCCACCAGTGCTTTGCAGACATCCTACGAGCAGTACTTC,CATSALQTSYEQYF
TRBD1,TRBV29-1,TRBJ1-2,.,TGCAGCGTTGAAGATCCTCCGGGACAGGCAAACGGCTACACCTTC,CSVEDPPGQANGYTF
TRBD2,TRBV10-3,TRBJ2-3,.,TGTGCCATCAGCCCCACTGGAGCGGGGGGGGCAGATACGCAGTATTTT,CAISPTGAGGADTQYF
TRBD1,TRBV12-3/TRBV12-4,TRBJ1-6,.,TGTGCCACCGGGGACAGGGAAGCGTCACCCCTCCACTTT,CATGDREASPLHF
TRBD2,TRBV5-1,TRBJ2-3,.,TGCGCCAGCAGCTTGACGGCGGGGGGCCTCACAGATACGCAGTATTTT,CASSLTAGGLTDTQYF
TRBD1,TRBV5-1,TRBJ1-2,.,TGCGCCAGCCGGCAGGGGGATGGGTATGGCTACACCTTC,CASRQGDGYGYTF
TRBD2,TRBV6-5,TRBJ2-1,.,TGTGCCAGCAGAGATGGACTAGGCTCCTACAATGAGCAGTTCTTC,CASRDGLGSYNEQFF
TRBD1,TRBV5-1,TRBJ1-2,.,TGCGCCAGCAGCTTGTCGGGACAGGGGTATGGCTACACCTTC,CASSLSGQGYGYTF
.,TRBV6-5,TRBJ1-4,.,TGTGCCAGCAGGCAACAGGGTTGGGAAAAACTGTTTTTT,CASRQQGWEKLFF
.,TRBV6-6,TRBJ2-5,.,TGTGCCAGCAGTACAAGAGAAACCCAGTACTTC,CASSTRETQYF
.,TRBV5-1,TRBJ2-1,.,TGCGCCAGCAGCTTGAGGATCCATGAGCAGTTCTTC,CASSLRIHEQFF
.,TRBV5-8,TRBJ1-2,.,TGTGCCAGCAGCTCGTTGCCCTATGGCTACACCTTC,CASSSLPYGYTF
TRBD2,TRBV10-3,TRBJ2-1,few,TGTGCCATCAGTGTATTGGTAGCGGGGGCCACCTACAATGAGCAGTTCTTC,CAISVLVAGATYNEQFF
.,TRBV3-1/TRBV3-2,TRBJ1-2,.,TGTGCCAGCAGCCTGGAGGGGGTCGGCTACACCTTC,CASSLEGVGYTF
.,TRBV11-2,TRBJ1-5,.,TGTGCCAGCAGCTTAGGGGGACCCAGGGTCGGCAATCAGCCCCAGCATTTT,CASSLGGPRVGNQPQHF
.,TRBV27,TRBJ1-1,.,TGTGCCAGCAGTTACAGGCTAGGTGACACTGAAGCTTTCTTT,CASSYRLGDTEAFF
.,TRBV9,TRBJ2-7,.,TGTGCCAGCAGCGTCCGGGACGGACCCTACGAGCAGTACTTC,CASSVRDGPYEQYF
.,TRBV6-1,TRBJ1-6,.,TGTGCCAGCAGTGAACCAGGGTTTGGGAATTCACCCCTCCACTTT,CASSEPGFGNSPLHF
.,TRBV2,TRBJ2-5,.,TGTGCCAGTAACCTCGAGGGTCGGGAGACCCAGTACTTC,CASNLEGRETQYF
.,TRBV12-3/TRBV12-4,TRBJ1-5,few,TGTGCCAGCAGGACGGGCCAAAATCAGCCCCAGCATTTT,CASRTGQNQPQHF
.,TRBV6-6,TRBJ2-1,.,TGTGCCAGCAGTTACCTGGGTGAGCAGTTCTTC,CASSYLGEQFF
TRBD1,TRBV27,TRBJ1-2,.,TGTGCCAGCAGTTCGACAGGGTCTAACTATGGCTACACCTTC,CASSSTGSNYGYTF
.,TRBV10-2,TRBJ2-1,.,TGCGCCAGCAGAGGTACAAATGAGCAGTTCTTC,CASRGTNEQFF